The T cell receptor beta chain under discussion was sequenced for a study of identifying expanded T cells in peripheral blood. Germline lookup yields CDR1 LNHNV and CDR2 YYDKDF (reference sequence). J gave up 6 bases and V 5 bases, and 7 bases lay outside the gene matches. The CDR3 is 15 residues long. In the case of this clone: Its antigen is currently unknown.

Some clones are missing from TCRdb's copy, which holds only in-frame ones; the method was immunoSEQ multiplex PCR. The profile covers around 100,000 clones, with roughly 91% appearing a single time and 15% to 20% taken by the ten largest. During the collection period, no donor immune events like infections were recorded. Study-level results: Across healthy donors, higher total template counts meant significantly greater approximately two-week count variance. Technical replicates showed around 1.1 changed clones; two weeks roughly 16; four weeks 19.

Material: blood. The chain uses TRBV15 and TRBJ1-6; TRBD1 agrees at 7 bases. The source of this sequence is a person between 18 and 75 years old in good health. CDR3 nucleotide sequence: TGTGCCACCAGCGGAAACAGGGGAAGTAATTCACCCCTCCACTTT. Its protein product is CATSGNRGSNSPLHF.